Reported below is one TCR beta chain. Its target is not known. Each CDR3 protein gets one entry after TCRdb re-called the reads with MiXCR. Here the sample spans approximately 990,000 distinct CDR3 sequences, about a third being singletons. The data originate from a study of T cell repertoires in cytomegalovirus infection. Study-wide background: CMV infection plus the matching HLA type was flagged by public TCR beta signatures.

Study findings and constraints: In two of eight donors, the top clonotype was HLA-C-restricted CMV-specific.

In germline, CDR1 is MDHEN, CDR2 SYDVKM. This CDR3 has 16 residues. The V end was cut by 5 bases, the J end by 2 bases, with 17 bases between. The clonotype originates from a human donor in good health (CMV status not recorded). Some clones in this sample may be carry-over from other donors' samples. The chain has TRBV28 and TRBJ2-3; a possible D gene is TRBD2 (6 bases). The sample in question was cultured CD8+ T cells from PBMCs, obtained from culture after CMV antigen stimulation. CDR3 residues: CASSPPAGRVTDTQYF. The CDR3 nucleotides are TGTGCCAGCAGTCCCCCCGCGGGAAGGGTCACAGATACGCAGTATTTT. The entire variable domain, with the rest obtained from reference TRBV28 and TRBJ2-3, is as follows: DVKVTQSSRYLVKRTGEKVFLECVQDMDHENMFWYRQDPGLGLRLIYFSYDVKMKEKGDIPEGYSVSREKKERFSLILESASTNQTSMYLCASSPPAGRVTDTQYFGPGTRLTVL.